Given below is one T cell receptor (beta chain) in context. Its antigen remains unidentified. The primer mix had 60 Vbeta and 13 Jbeta primers. Original data processing: Later work found tens of millions of unique TCR beta chains, with 9.5 million to 14 million shared. Generated by immunoSEQ multiplex PCR, the TCRdb table keeps only in-frame clones and is missing some. The D gene and trimming were derived from the DNA, and the V and J assignments and clone size from that table. Of 85,000 to 100,000 clones detected, approximately 63% appear once; the ten largest clones hold under 8%. The source of the sample is a study of cytomegalovirus exposure and HLA in healthy donors. Study context: Within an early data release were roughly 90 million unique TCRs drawn from HLA-typed donors. Study-level findings and limits: The study designated about 180 TCR beta chains cytomegalovirus-associated.

This TCR derives from a woman under 40 in good health and CMV-seronegative. The sample taken for sequencing was PBMCs.

The CDR3 DNA is TGTGCCAGCAGGACAGGGTGGGGTACTGAAGCTTTCTTT. It translates to CASRTGWGTEAFF. V gene TRBV2 combines with J gene TRBJ1-1; 7 bases are a match to TRBD1. The V gene's germline CDR1 is SNHLY and CDR2 FYNNEI. Trimming took 6 bases from V and 5 from J; bases not matched to a gene: 6. The CDR3 is made up of 13 amino acids.